The present entry profiles one T cell receptor (beta chain) with its context. In the authors' methods: Amplification of reference gene primers was used by the study to estimate nucleated cell counts. This table comes from immunoSEQ multiplex PCR, and its TCRdb copy is limited to in-frame clones, with some not included. D and trimming were read from the DNA, whereas the V and J calls and clone size are those reported in that table. The repertoire has a few hundred thousand clones, just over 85% of them found once; the top ten carry 3.5% to 4.5%. This specimen belongs to a study of blood T cell repertoires in COVID-19. Study context: PBMCs, B-cell-depleted T cells, or T cells were the source of the cDNA or gDNA that made up the material.

Sequenced input: PBMCs or T cells enriched from blood (not recorded which). The receptor was isolated from a man aged 25-40 years who had recovered from COVID-19.

The CDR3 loop is CASTRLAGPQETQYF. CDR3 in DNA: TGTGCCAGCACCCGACTAGCGGGGCCCCAAGAGACCCAGTACTTC. The rearrangement joins TRBV5-4 to TRBJ2-5; 11 positions match TRBD2. V was clipped by 6 bases and J by 1 base; unmatched bases: 5. The CDR3 spans 15 residues. CDR1 and CDR2 (germline): SGHNT, YYREEE (reference sequence).